These 21 T cell receptor beta chains were all obtained from the same sample, sequenced in a study of T cell responses to AZD1222 COVID-19 vaccine. Libraries were prepared by immunoSEQ multiplex PCR; TCRdb keeps only in-frame clonotypes and omits some of them. The profile shows 100,000 to 150,000 clones, roughly 92% of them singletons. The sample in question was peripheral blood, obtained 28 days after the second AZD1222 dose. The receptors were sampled from an adult who received the AZD1222 COVID-19 vaccine.

The chain recombines TRBV18 with TRBJ1-1; D is perhaps TRBD1 (6 bases). Germline loops: CDR1 KGHSH, CDR2 LQKENI. The length of the CDR3 is 11 residues. Trimming took off 6 bases at V and 7 bases at J, with 9 bases between the two ends. The CDR3 sequence is CASSRTVEAFF. CDR3 nucleotides: TGTGCCAGCTCGCGGACAGTTGAAGCTTTCTTT.

This clone was counted between two and nine times. V gene TRBV9 combines with J gene TRBJ2-5; TRBD2 matches at 9 bases. Germline CDR1 is SGDLS and CDR2 is YYNGEE. The CDR3 length is 15 residues. V trimming: 2 bases; J trimming: 5 bases; junction bases outside the gene matches: 7. The CDR3 bases are TGTGCCAGCAGCGTGACTAGCGGTGAGAGGGAGACCCAGTACTTC. Protein: CASSVTSGERETQYF.

This clone was detected only once. This chain joins TRBV27 and TRBJ1-1; 10 bases fit TRBD1. Trimming took 3 bases from V and 5 from J; bases not matched to a gene: 3. CDR1 MNHEY and CDR2 SMNVEV come from the germline V gene (reference sequence). The length of the CDR3 is 14 residues. The CDR3 DNA follows: TGTGCCAGCAGTTTCGACAGGGGGCCTACTGAAGCTTTCTTT. Amino acid sequence: CASSFDRGPTEAFF.

This chain joins TRBV12-3 or TRBV12-4 and TRBJ2-5; unclear D gene. The CDR3 contains 11 residues. Trimming removed 3 bases from V and 5 bases from J, with 4 bases in between. The CDR3 protein is CASSFTETQYF. The CDR3 region has the DNA TGTGCCAGCAGTTTTACTGAGACCCAGTACTTC.

The chain is built from TRBV10-3 and TRBJ2-3; D gene uncertain. The CDR3 spans 14 residues. V was shortened by 0 bases and J by 5 bases, with 9 bases between the two germline ends. Germline assignment: CDR1 ENHRY and CDR2 SYGVKD. This CDR3 reads CAISESMDGDTQYF. CDR3 nucleotides: TGTGCCATCAGTGAGTCTATGGACGGAGATACGCAGTATTTT.

The chain employs TRBV7-2 and TRBJ2-7; 12 positions match TRBD2. The germline V gene has CDR1 SGHTA and CDR2 FQGNSA. The CDR3 spans 15 residues. V gave up 5 bases and J gave up 6 bases; unmatched junction bases: 8. The CDR3 is CASSHLAGGQGEQYF. The CDR3 DNA sequence: TGTGCCAGCAGCCACCTAGCGGGGGGGCAGGGCGAGCAGTACTTC.

The chain uses TRBV30 and TRBJ1-2; D might be TRBD1 (5 bases). CDR3 length: 14 amino acids. The germline V gene encodes CDR1 GTSNPN and CDR2 SVGIG (reference sequence). V lost 2 bases, J lost 5 bases, and 15 bases lay in between. CDR3 amino acids: CAWSLVTEAYGYTF. For the CDR3, the DNA is TGTGCCTGGAGTCTGGTGACAGAAGCTTATGGCTACACCTTC.

The chain links TRBV19 to TRBJ2-7; 9 bases are shared with TRBD1. The CDR3 has 14 residues. J gave up 6 bases and V 6 bases, and 9 bases lay outside the gene matches. CDR1 is LNHDA, CDR2 SQIVND, per germline (reference sequence). The CDR3 loop is CASRSDRGNGEQYF. The DNA for the CDR3 is TGTGCCAGTAGATCCGACAGGGGGAACGGCGAGCAGTACTTC. Using reference TRBV19 and TRBJ2-7 for the parts outside the CDR3, the full variable domain is DGGITQSPKYLFRKEGQNVTLSCEQNLNHDAMYWYRQDPGQGLRLIYYSQIVNDFQKGDIAEGYSVSREKKESFPLTVTSAQKNPTAFYLCASRSDRGNGEQYFGPGTRLTVT.

The V and J genes are TRBV28 and TRBJ2-7, with a tentative D call TRBD1 (5 bases). This CDR3 is 14 amino acids long. CDR1 and CDR2 from the germline V gene are MDHEN and SYDVKM. V lost 2 bases and J 1 base, leaving 9 bases between the germline ends. CDR3 loop: CASSLTGRSYEQYF. For the CDR3, the DNA is TGTGCCAGCAGTTTAACAGGTCGATCCTACGAGCAGTACTTC.

The V and J genes are TRBV3-1 (or the pseudogene TRBV3-2) and TRBJ1-5; TRBD1 agrees at 7 bases. CDR3 size: 17 residues. Germline V gene lookup returns CDR1 LGHDT and CDR2 YNNKEL (reference sequence). V trimming: 3 bases; J trimming: 6 bases; junction bases outside the gene matches: 14. The CDR3 nucleotides are TGTGCCAGCAGCCACGGGAAGGGTTCAGGGGGACGTCAGCCCCAGCATTTT. Its translation: CASSHGKGSGGRQPQHF.

This chain links TRBV7-9 with TRBJ1-1; D is perhaps TRBD1 (6 bases). The V end lost 2 bases, the J end lost 0 bases, and 10 bases lay between the germline ends. This CDR3 contains 15 residues. Germline values: CDR1 SEHNR, CDR2 FQNEAQ (reference sequence). The DNA for the CDR3 is TGTGCCAGCAGCTTACCGGACAGCTTGAACACTGAAGCTTTCTTT. Translating it yields CASSLPDSLNTEAFF.

This chain uses TRBV18 with TRBJ2-7, with D maybe TRBD2 (6 bases). The CDR3 consists of 14 residues. Trimming removed 3 bases from V and 7 bases from J, with 16 bases in between. Germline V gene lookup returns CDR1 KGHSH and CDR2 LQKENI. CDR3: CASSPAPGAGEQYF. CDR3 DNA sequence: TGTGCCAGCTCACCCGCTCCCGGGGCGGGGGAGCAGTACTTC.

The chain recombines TRBV7-2 with TRBJ2-2, with D maybe TRBD2 (6 bases). The ends were cut back, 5 bases at V and 5 bases at J, with 18 bases in the middle. Germline values: CDR1 SGHTA, CDR2 FQGNSA. This CDR3 is 16 amino acids long. This CDR3 is CASSHPAGPGTGELFF. As DNA, the CDR3 is TGTGCCAGCAGCCATCCCGCGGGGCCTGGGACCGGGGAGCTGTTTTTT.

V usage is TRBV19 and J usage is TRBJ1-2, with a possible D match to TRBD1 (5 bases). CDR3 length: 13 residues. V lost 2 bases to trimming and J lost 8 bases, with 12 bases between them. Germline CDR1 LNHDA, CDR2 SQIVND (reference sequence). This chain's CDR3 is CASSITAPGGYTF. The DNA of the CDR3 is TGTGCCAGTAGTATAACAGCCCCAGGGGGCTACACCTTC.

The chain carries TRBV11-2 and TRBJ2-7, with TRBD2 identical over 7 bases. Trimming removed 6 bases from V and 0 bases from J; junction bases left unmatched: 5. This CDR3 spans 14 amino acids. Germline CDR1 is SGHAT and CDR2 is FQNNGV. The CDR3 DNA follows: TGTGCCAGCAGAAACTCTAGCGGCTCCTACGAGCAGTACTTC. It translates to CASRNSSGSYEQYF.

The J gene is TRBJ1-2, the V gene TRBV6-6; 7 nucleotides agree with TRBD1. Looked up from germline, CDR1 is MNHNY and CDR2 is SVGAGI (reference sequence). Losses at the gene ends were 7 bases for V and 14 bases for J; bases not matched to a gene: 10. The CDR3 contains 11 residues. Here the CDR3 DNA reads TGTGCCAGCACCCGGACAGGCCGACGAACCTTC. It specifies CASTRTGRRTF.

This sequence joins TRBV10-3 and TRBJ2-7; 8 bases fit TRBD1. CDR1 ENHRY and CDR2 SYGVKD come from the germline V gene. The CDR3 consists of 15 residues. J was trimmed by 3 bases and V by 3 bases; bases with no gene match: 7. CDR3 DNA: TGTGCCATCAGTGAATCCGGTACAGGGGGCTACGAGCAGTACTTC. It specifies CAISESGTGGYEQYF.

This chain links TRBV7-3 with TRBJ1-1; the D is unclear. V lost 1 base, J lost 1 base, and 4 bases lay in between. Germline V lookup: CDR1 SGHTA, CDR2 FQGTGA. The CDR3 is 13 amino acids. CDR3 protein: CASSLIRNTEAFF. DNA for the CDR3: TGTGCCAGCAGCTTAATCAGGAACACTGAAGCTTTCTTT.

The chain uses TRBV7-2 and TRBJ2-1, with D uncertain. This CDR3 has 15 amino acids. Deletions cut 5 bases from V and 5 bases from J, with 16 bases between. Germline V gene data show CDR1 as SGHTA and CDR2 as FQGNSA. The CDR3 spells CASSRPPGGHNEQFF. CDR3 nucleotide sequence: TGTGCCAGCAGCCGTCCCCCTGGTGGACACAATGAGCAGTTCTTC.

The chain uses TRBV28 and TRBJ1-4; D gene unclear. V was trimmed by 6 bases and J by 10 bases, leaving 12 bases between them. CDR1 and CDR2 (germline): MDHEN, SYDVKM. This CDR3 is built from 12 residues. The DNA for the CDR3 is TGTGCCAGCAGCCGCCCCCGCGGAAAACTGTTTTTT. Amino acid sequence: CASSRPRGKLFF.

The chain joins TRBV3-1 (or the pseudogene TRBV3-2) to TRBJ2-7; TRBD2 aligns across 8 bases. CDR1 LGHDT and CDR2 YNNKEL come from the germline V gene (reference sequence). V lost 1 base to trimming and J lost 5 bases; unmatched junction nucleotides: 4. The CDR3 spans 14 residues. The CDR3 DNA reads as TGTGCCAGCAGCCAAGCCAGGACTAGCCACGAGCAGTACTTC. It yields the protein CASSQARTSHEQYF.